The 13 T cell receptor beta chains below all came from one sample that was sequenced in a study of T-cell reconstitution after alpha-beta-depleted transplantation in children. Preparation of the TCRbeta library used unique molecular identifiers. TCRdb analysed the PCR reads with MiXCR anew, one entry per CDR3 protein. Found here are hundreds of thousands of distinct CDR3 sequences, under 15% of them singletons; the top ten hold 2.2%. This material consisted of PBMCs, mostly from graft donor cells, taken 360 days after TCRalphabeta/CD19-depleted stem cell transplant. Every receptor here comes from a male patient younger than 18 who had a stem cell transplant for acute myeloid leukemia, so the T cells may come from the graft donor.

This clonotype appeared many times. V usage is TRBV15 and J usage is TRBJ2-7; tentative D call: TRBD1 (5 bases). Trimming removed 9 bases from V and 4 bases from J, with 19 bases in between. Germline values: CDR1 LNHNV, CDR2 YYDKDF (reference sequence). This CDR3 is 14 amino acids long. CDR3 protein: CATAADTHSYEQYF. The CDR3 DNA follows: TGTGCCACTGCCGCGGACACCCACTCTTACGAGCAGTACTTC.

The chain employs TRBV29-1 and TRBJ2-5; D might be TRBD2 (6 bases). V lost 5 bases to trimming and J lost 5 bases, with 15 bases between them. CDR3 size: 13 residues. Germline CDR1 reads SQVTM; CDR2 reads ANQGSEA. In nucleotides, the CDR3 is TGCAGCGTTCAATGGGGACTTTGGGAGACCCAGTACTTC. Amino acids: CSVQWGLWETQYF.

The CDR3 sequence is CASSLATLKTATEAFF. CDR3 DNA sequence: TGTGCCAGCAGCTTGGCAACTCTTAAGACAGCGACTGAAGCTTTCTTT. V usage is TRBV7-2 and J usage is TRBJ1-1, with a tentative D call TRBD1 (5 bases). CDR3 size: 16 residues. The V gene's germline CDR1 is SGHTA and CDR2 FQGNSA. V was trimmed by 3 bases and J by 5 bases, leaving 19 bases between them.

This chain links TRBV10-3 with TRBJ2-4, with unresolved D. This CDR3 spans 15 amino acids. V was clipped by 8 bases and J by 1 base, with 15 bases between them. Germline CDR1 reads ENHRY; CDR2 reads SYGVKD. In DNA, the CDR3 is TGTGCCATCCGGTGGCGGCAGTGTGCCAAAAACATTCAGTACTTC. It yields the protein CAIRWRQCAKNIQYF.

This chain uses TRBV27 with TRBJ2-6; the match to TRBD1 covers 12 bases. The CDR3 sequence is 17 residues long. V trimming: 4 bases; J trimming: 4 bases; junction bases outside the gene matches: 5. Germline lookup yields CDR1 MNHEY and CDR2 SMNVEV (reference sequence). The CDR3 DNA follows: TGTGCCAGCAGTTGGGACAGGGGGCTAGGGGGGGCCAACGTCCTGACTTTC. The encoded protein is CASSWDRGLGGANVLTF.

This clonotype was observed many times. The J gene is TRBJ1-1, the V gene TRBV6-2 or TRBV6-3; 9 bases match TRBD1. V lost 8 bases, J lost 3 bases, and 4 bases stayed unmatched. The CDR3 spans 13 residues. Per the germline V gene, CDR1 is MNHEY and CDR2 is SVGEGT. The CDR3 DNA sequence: TGTGCCAGCGGGACAGGGAGGGACACTGAAGCTTTCTTT. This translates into CASGTGRDTEAFF.

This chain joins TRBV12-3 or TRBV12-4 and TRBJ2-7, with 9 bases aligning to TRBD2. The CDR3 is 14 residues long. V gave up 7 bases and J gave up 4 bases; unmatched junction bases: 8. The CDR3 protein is CASKNSGRGYEQYF. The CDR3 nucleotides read TGTGCCAGCAAAAATAGCGGGAGAGGATACGAGCAGTACTTC.

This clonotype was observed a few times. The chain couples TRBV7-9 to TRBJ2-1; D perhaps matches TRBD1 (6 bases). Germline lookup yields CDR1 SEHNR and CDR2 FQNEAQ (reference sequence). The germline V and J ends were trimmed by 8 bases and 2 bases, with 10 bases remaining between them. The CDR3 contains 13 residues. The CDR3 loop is CASARDTYNEQFF. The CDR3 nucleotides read TGTGCCAGCGCCCGGGACACCTACAATGAGCAGTTCTTC.

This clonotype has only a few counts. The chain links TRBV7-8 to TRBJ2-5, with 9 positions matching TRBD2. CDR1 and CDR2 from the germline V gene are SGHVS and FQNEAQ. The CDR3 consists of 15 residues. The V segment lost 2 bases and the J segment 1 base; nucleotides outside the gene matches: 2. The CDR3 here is CASSLRLAVQETQYF. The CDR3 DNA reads TGTGCCAGCAGCTTAAGACTAGCGGTCCAAGAGACCCAGTACTTC.

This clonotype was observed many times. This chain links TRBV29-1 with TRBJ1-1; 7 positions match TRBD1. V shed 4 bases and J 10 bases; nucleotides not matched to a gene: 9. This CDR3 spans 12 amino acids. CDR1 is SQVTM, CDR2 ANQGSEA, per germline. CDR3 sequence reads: CSVGLRTGGAFF. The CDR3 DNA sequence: TGCAGCGTTGGTCTTAGGACAGGCGGAGCTTTCTTT.

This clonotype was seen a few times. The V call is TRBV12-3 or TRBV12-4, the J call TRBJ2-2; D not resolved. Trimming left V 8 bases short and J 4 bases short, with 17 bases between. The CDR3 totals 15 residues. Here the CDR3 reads CASSMPYPTTGELFF. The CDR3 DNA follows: TGTGCCAGCTCTATGCCCTATCCCACCACCGGGGAGCTGTTTTTT.

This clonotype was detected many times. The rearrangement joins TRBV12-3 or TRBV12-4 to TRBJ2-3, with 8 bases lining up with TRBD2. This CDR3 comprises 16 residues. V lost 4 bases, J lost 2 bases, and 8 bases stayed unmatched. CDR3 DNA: TGTGCCAGCAGTTCCTCCGGGACTAGAATCACAGATACGCAGTATTTT. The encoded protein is CASSSSGTRITDTQYF.

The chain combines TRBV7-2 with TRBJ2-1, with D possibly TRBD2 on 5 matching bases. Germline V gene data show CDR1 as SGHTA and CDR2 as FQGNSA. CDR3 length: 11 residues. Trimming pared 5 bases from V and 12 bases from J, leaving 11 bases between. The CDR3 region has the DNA TGTGCCAGCAGCACCCCTAGCAGGCAGTTCTTC. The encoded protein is CASSTPSRQFF.